This T cell receptor beta chain derives from a study of cytomegalovirus exposure and HLA in healthy donors. Study-level points and caveats: The later analysis indicated that the majority of CMV-associated TCR beta chains appeared HLA-restricted. In a later analysis, TCR association rates varied by HLA locus: DRB1 most, HLA-C fewest. Three CMV-associated chains were confirmed in vitro to be specific for CMV antigens.

The PCR used 60 Vbeta and 13 Jbeta primers. Using immunoSEQ multiplex PCR, the repertoire was profiled, and TCRdb retains in-frame clones only, with some absent. The data contain 60,000 to 85,000 clones, 60% to 85% of them seen just once; the ten biggest clones take up around 1.5%. Concerning this clone: What it binds is not known.

The CDR3 contains 11 residues. V lost 4 bases, J lost 6 bases, and 4 bases lay in between. Germline V gene sequence: CDR1 SGHNT, CDR2 YYREEE (reference sequence). Sample: PBMCs. The TCR sequence derives from a middle-aged man in good health and CMV-seronegative. V and J are TRBV5-4 and TRBJ2-2; no firm D call. CDR3 DNA: TGTGCCAGCAGCGTCTCCGGGGAGCTGTTTTTT. Protein sequence: CASSVSGELFF. The full variable domain, its missing parts supplied by reference TRBV5-4 and TRBJ2-2, is ETGVTQSPTHLIKTRGQQVTLRCSSQSGHNTVSWYQQALGQGPQFIFQYYREEENGRGNFPPRFSGLQFPNYSSELNVNALELDDSALYLCASSVSGELFFGEGSRLTVL.